The 21 T cell receptor beta chains reported below all come from one sample, sequenced in a study of T cell responses to AZD1222 COVID-19 vaccine (dated by TCRdb to the early 2020s). Sample time point, as interpreted from the label and publication: baseline before first vaccination. The library was made by the immunoSEQ multiplex PCR assay. The table comes from immuneACCESS by way of TCRdb, which keeps in-frame sequences with V and J called. Part of the clones is missing from these tables; in studies checked, under half for an unresolved V gene and the rest for unknown reasons. The sample table lists 110,000 to 150,000 clones, 89% of them with a count of one. Of the sample, approximately 4.5% is held by the ten largest clones. The specimen comprised peripheral blood, sampled on day 0 of AZD1222 vaccination. These receptors all stem from an adult in good health.

V is TRBV6-5 and J is TRBJ1-6; D unresolved. Deletions cut 5 bases from V and 6 bases from J, with 14 bases between. The CDR3 is 15 residues long. Germline V gene sequence: CDR1 MNHEY, CDR2 SVGAGI. CDR3 residues: CASSPLEGGNSPLHF. For the CDR3, the DNA is TGTGCCAGCAGTCCCCTGGAGGGTGGTAATTCACCCCTCCACTTT.

The rearrangement uses TRBV28 and TRBJ1-2; 7 nucleotides align to TRBD1. Germline lookup yields CDR1 MDHEN and CDR2 SYDVKM. CDR3 length equals 15 residues. With V trimmed by 8 bases and J by 8 bases, 17 bases remained unmatched. Here the CDR3 reads CASGDYSGTAIGYTF. The CDR3 region has the DNA TGTGCCAGCGGGGATTACTCCGGGACAGCCATCGGCTACACCTTC.

The V gene is TRBV7-2, the J gene TRBJ1-2, with TRBD1 identical over 7 bases. Germline assignment: CDR1 SGHTA and CDR2 FQGNSA. This CDR3 contains 14 residues. J gave up 4 bases and V 5 bases, and 7 bases lay outside the gene matches. In nucleotides, the CDR3 is TGTGCCAGCAGCCAAGGGGGCCTAGGCTATGGCTACACCTTC. Protein sequence: CASSQGGLGYGYTF.

This clone has more than one count but fewer than ten. This chain uses TRBV19 with TRBJ1-1, with 10 positions matching TRBD1. Germline assignment: CDR1 LNHDA and CDR2 SQIVND (reference sequence). With V trimmed by 1 base and J by 0 bases, 2 bases remained unmatched. This CDR3 contains 16 residues. The CDR3 DNA follows: TGTGCCAGTAGTATAGGGGGACAGGGGCTGAACACTGAAGCTTTCTTT. Amino acid sequence: CASSIGGQGLNTEAFF.

The chain has TRBV4-1 and TRBJ1-2; 7 positions match TRBD1. Germline CDR1 reads MGHRA; CDR2 reads YSYEKL. V shed 3 bases and J 4 bases; nucleotides not matched to a gene: 8. This CDR3 comprises 15 residues. The CDR3 DNA sequence: TGCGCCAGCAGCCAGGACCAACAGGGGACCTATGGCTACACCTTC. Its translation is CASSQDQQGTYGYTF.

The chain is built from TRBV6-1 and TRBJ2-1, with TRBD2 identical over 8 bases. The J segment lost 4 bases and the V segment lost 3 bases, leaving 14 bases of the junction unmatched. The CDR3 has 18 amino acids. Germline loops: CDR1 MNHNS, CDR2 SASEGT. In DNA form, the CDR3 reads TGTGCCAGCAGTGATACGGGAGGGCCGATTTTTTTGTACAATGAGCAGTTCTTC. Translating gives CASSDTGGPIFLYNEQFF.

A single count supports this clone. The chain combines TRBV19 with TRBJ2-3; D is perhaps TRBD2 (6 bases). Germline-derived CDR1 and CDR2 are LNHDA and SQIVND (reference sequence). The CDR3 runs 16 residues. The V gene lost 3 bases and the J gene lost 2 bases, with 15 bases spanning the gap. In DNA, the CDR3 is TGTGCCAGTAGTATGGGGAGGACGGGATCCACAGATACGCAGTATTTT. This sequence encodes CASSMGRTGSTDTQYF.

The V and J genes are TRBV30 and TRBJ1-1; the match to TRBD1 covers 8 bases. CDR1 and CDR2 from the germline V gene are GTSNPN and SVGIG (reference sequence). The V gene end was trimmed by 5 bases and the J gene end by 6 bases; junction bases not matched to a gene: 17. This CDR3 has 16 residues. The CDR3 DNA follows: TGTGCCTGGGGACCTGCGTGGGACAGGATGGCCTCTGAAGCTTTCTTT. Amino acids: CAWGPAWDRMASEAFF.

V gene TRBV18 combines with J gene TRBJ2-7, with 8 positions matching TRBD2. Germline lookup yields CDR1 KGHSH and CDR2 LQKENI. The CDR3 has 14 amino acids. Trimming removed 5 bases from V and 0 bases from J; junction bases left unmatched: 3. The DNA of the CDR3 is TGTGCCAGCTCAGCCGGGAGGGACTCCTACGAGCAGTACTTC. This translates into CASSAGRDSYEQYF.

V is TRBV27 and J is TRBJ2-3; 8 positions agree with TRBD1. Unmatched junction bases numbered 5, after V lost 2 bases and J lost 4 bases. The CDR3 is made up of 15 amino acids. Germline-derived CDR1 and CDR2 are MNHEY and SMNVEV (reference sequence). CDR3 nucleotide sequence: TGTGCCAGCAGTTTAACAGGGGGAGATCCAGATACGCAGTATTTT. Translation: CASSLTGGDPDTQYF.

The rearrangement links TRBV5-6 to TRBJ1-2, with no clear D. The CDR3 is made up of 15 amino acids. Deletions cut 0 bases from V and 7 bases from J, with 16 bases between. CDR1 SGHDT and CDR2 YYEEEE come from the germline V gene. The CDR3 here is CASSLAGGDFFGYTF. CDR3 bases: TGTGCCAGCAGCTTGGCCGGTGGAGATTTTTTTGGCTACACCTTC.

This chain joins TRBV19 and TRBJ2-7; no definite D call. Trimming took off 1 base at V and 1 base at J, with 8 bases between the two ends. This CDR3 has 14 amino acids. In germline, CDR1 is LNHDA, CDR2 SQIVND (reference sequence). The CDR3 bases are TGTGCCAGTAGTATAGCGGCCGGGTCCTACGAGCAGTACTTC. Protein sequence: CASSIAAGSYEQYF.

The sample holds one count of this clone. The chain is built from TRBV29-1 and TRBJ1-1; the match to TRBD1 covers 7 bases. V shed 5 bases and J 1 base; nucleotides not matched to a gene: 4. CDR3 length: 13 residues. Per germline, CDR1 SQVTM and CDR2 ANQGSEA. CDR3 loop: CSVTGVGNTEAFF. The CDR3 DNA reads TGCAGCGTTACAGGGGTCGGGAACACTGAAGCTTTCTTT.

The V call is TRBV10-1, the J call TRBJ1-2, with 10 bases aligning to TRBD1. The CDR3 contains 18 residues. Germline lookup yields CDR1 WNHNN and CDR2 SYGVQD (reference sequence). The V segment lost 6 bases and the J segment 1 base; nucleotides outside the gene matches: 14. CDR3 sequence reads: CASSPPGTGDTCNYGYTF. CDR3 DNA: TGCGCCAGCAGCCCTCCGGGGACAGGGGACACCTGTAACTATGGCTACACCTTC.

The chain links TRBV2 to TRBJ2-3, with 8 bases fitting TRBD2. CDR1 and CDR2 from the germline V gene are SNHLY and FYNNEI. V dropped 6 bases and J dropped 2; count of bases not matched to a gene: 4. CDR3 size: 14 residues. This chain's CDR3 is CASRRGANTDTQYF. The DNA for the CDR3 is TGTGCCAGCAGGCGGGGGGCTAACACAGATACGCAGTATTTT.

CDR3 DNA sequence: TGTGCCATCAGTGAAATCCCTAGCGGGACGAGTGAGCAGTACTTC. Its translation is CAISEIPSGTSEQYF. J is TRBJ2-7 and V is TRBV10-3, with 9 bases matching TRBD2. The germline CDR1 and CDR2 sequences are ENHRY and SYGVKD. V lost 3 bases, J lost 7 bases, and 10 bases stayed unmatched. CDR3 length: 15 amino acids.

This clone appeared a few times. The CDR3 DNA follows: TGTGCCAGCAGCTTAGCGCTCATTGGTGAAGCTTTCTTT. As protein: CASSLALIGEAFF. The chain recombines TRBV7-2 with TRBJ1-1, with D unclear. With 0 bases removed from V and 7 bases from J, the gap between germline ends came to 9 bases. Germline assignment: CDR1 SGHTA and CDR2 FQGNSA. CDR3 size: 13 residues.

This chain joins TRBV5-1 and TRBJ2-6; 9 positions agree with TRBD1. The CDR3 is 17 amino acids. Germline V lookup: CDR1 SGHRS, CDR2 YFSETQ. V lost 5 bases and J lost 0; bases outside the gene matches: 6. The CDR3 protein is CASRTGTGPSGANVLTF. CDR3 DNA: TGCGCCAGCAGGACCGGGACAGGGCCCTCTGGGGCCAACGTCCTGACTTTC.

The chain links TRBV23-1 to TRBJ1-2; D not certain. TRBV23-1 is treated as an ORF (open reading frame) with a function not yet certain. The V end was cut by 2 bases, the J end by 5 bases, with 12 bases between. The CDR3 length is 14 residues. The DNA for the CDR3 is TGCGCCAGCAGTCAAGTGGCGATCACATATGGCTACACCTTC. It is translated as CASSQVAITYGYTF.

V and J are TRBV3-1 (or the pseudogene TRBV3-2) and TRBJ1-1; D is possibly TRBD1 (5 bases). The germline V and J ends were trimmed by 4 bases and 1 base, with 13 bases remaining between them. The CDR3 length is 15 residues. Germline assignment: CDR1 LGHDT and CDR2 YNNKEL (reference sequence). The CDR3, as DNA: TGTGCCAGCAGCCGGTGGGACGGGTCGAACACTGAAGCTTTCTTT. Translated, it gives CASSRWDGSNTEAFF.

CDR3 protein: CASSSGGGTEAFF. DNA of the CDR3: TGTGCCAGCAGCTCAGGAGGAGGGACTGAAGCTTTCTTT. This chain joins TRBV7-8 and TRBJ1-1; D unclear. The CDR3 spans 13 residues. V lost 4 bases and J lost 5, with 11 bases in between. Germline CDR1 SGHVS, CDR2 FQNEAQ.